The sequence of this T cell receptor (beta chain) was determined in a study of cytomegalovirus exposure and HLA in healthy donors. The CDR3 consists of 13 residues. Trimming removed 3 bases from V and 4 bases from J, with 10 bases in between. Germline-derived CDR1 and CDR2 are SGHRS and YFSETQ. Use of 60 Vbeta and 13 Jbeta primers characterized the PCR. The repertoire was sequenced with immunoSEQ multiplex PCR; TCRdb's copy has only in-frame clones and lacks some. This table has fewer than 250,000 clones, 70% to 80% appearing once. The genes are TRBV5-1 and TRBJ1-1, with unresolved D. Sequenced: PBMCs. The receptor's source is a man aged 40-55 years in good health and CMV-seronegative. The CDR3: CASSWGDGTEAFF. CDR3 in DNA: TGCGCCAGCAGCTGGGGAGACGGCACTGAAGCTTTCTTT.